This T cell receptor (beta chain) is drawn from a study of T cell responses to AZD1222 COVID-19 vaccine. This CDR3 region has 13 residues. Germline loops: CDR1 MGHDK, CDR2 SYGVNS. The V gene lost 6 bases and the J gene lost 2 bases, with 10 bases spanning the gap. Assay used: immunoSEQ multiplex PCR; TCRdb lists only in-frame clones, some missing. The sample holds tens of thousands of clones, around 90% seen once. Sequenced material: peripheral blood, taken 28 days after the second dose of the MenACWY control vaccine. The chain recombines TRBV25-1 with TRBJ1-1; D may be TRBD1 (5 bases). The TCR was taken from an adult who received the MenACWY meningococcal vaccine as a control. For the CDR3, the DNA is TGTGCCAGCAGCGACAGCCTTAACACTGAAGCTTTCTTT. Amino acids: CASSDSLNTEAFF. The whole variable domain, remainder taken from reference TRBV25-1 and TRBJ1-1, is EADIYQTPRYLVIGTGKKITLECSQTMGHDKMYWYQQDPGMELHLIHYSYGVNSTEKGDLSSESTVSRIRTEHFPLTLESARPSHTSQYLCASSDSLNTEAFFGQGTRLTVV.